This record concerns one T cell receptor (beta chain) sequence. Antigen unknown. This sample is part of a study of OX40 agonist ivuxolimab in advanced cancers. About the research overall: Of the participants, 35% to 50% had some prior anti-PD-1, anti-PD-L1 or anti-CTLA-4 therapy, which was allowed. Overall study results and limits: At doses 0.1 to 3.0 mg/kg, CD4+ and CD8+ clones expanded. A proportion of nonresponders additionally exhibited low normalized T-cell clonal expansion.

V lost 8 bases to trimming and J lost 5 bases, with 13 bases between them. CDR3 length: 13 amino acids. The germline gives CDR1 SGHTS, CDR2 YDEGEE. The assay was immunoSEQ multiplex PCR, and TCRdb's table has in-frame clones only and misses some. In the table there are 55,000 to 65,000 clones, about 86% of which are singletons. The rearrangement uses TRBV5-8 and TRBJ1-4; the D gene is possibly TRBD1 (6 bases). This material consisted of CD4+ or CD8+ T cells sorted from blood, taken in a trial of the OX40 agonist ivuxolimab. The source of this sequence is an adult with an advanced solid tumor such as melanoma, head and neck, liver or kidney cancer. The CDR3 protein is CASHRGRNEKLFF. The CDR3 nucleotides read TGTGCCAGTCACCGGGGGCGGAATGAAAAACTGTTTTTT.